Presented here are 20 T cell receptor beta chains from one specimen sequenced in a study of blood T cell repertoires in COVID-19. The table came from immunoSEQ multiplex PCR; TCRdb's copy has only in-frame clones and leaves some out. Among more than 300,000 clones listed, 90% were seen once. Material for sequencing was PBMCs or T cells enriched from blood (not recorded which). These receptors originate from a woman between 25 and 40 years old who had been exposed to COVID-19.

The J gene is TRBJ1-1, the V gene TRBV3-1 (or the pseudogene TRBV3-2); perhaps TRBD1 as D (5 bases). CDR1 and CDR2 (germline): LGHDT, YNNKEL (reference sequence). CDR3 length: 15 amino acids. Trimming removed 8 bases at V and 3 bases at J, with 19 bases between. The CDR3 DNA reads as TGTGCCAGCGAACAAGGTTGGGGCCTGGACACTGAAGCTTTCTTT. Protein product: CASEQGWGLDTEAFF.

This chain uses TRBV6-5 with TRBJ1-2; possibly TRBD1 for D (6 bases). V was pared by 6 bases and J by 7 bases, with 15 bases between. Germline V gene sequence: CDR1 MNHEY, CDR2 SVGAGI. This CDR3 region has 13 residues. The CDR3 sequence: CASSLPGDGGYTF. The CDR3 bases are TGTGCCAGCAGCTTGCCAGGGGATGGTGGCTACACCTTC.

This clone was seen a few times. This rearrangement joins TRBV27 to TRBJ2-3; 9 nucleotides align to TRBD2. The germline gives CDR1 MNHEY, CDR2 SMNVEV (reference sequence). This CDR3 is built from 15 residues. The junction had 5 bases not matched to a gene; V was cut back by 5 bases and J by 2 bases. In DNA form, the CDR3 reads TGTGCCAGCAGTCTGAGACTAGCGGACACAGATACGCAGTATTTT. It is translated as CASSLRLADTDTQYF.

V and J are TRBV6-1 and TRBJ1-1, with D unresolved. V was clipped by 2 bases and J by 1 base, with 8 bases between them. Germline V CDR1 and CDR2: MNHNS, SASEGT. CDR3 length: 14 residues. The CDR3 protein is CASSELKRNTEAFF. The CDR3 coding sequence is TGTGCCAGCAGTGAACTAAAGAGGAACACTGAAGCTTTCTTT.

The chain is built from TRBV7-9 and TRBJ1-5, with 7 bases identical to TRBD1. Germline assignment: CDR1 SEHNR and CDR2 FQNEAQ (reference sequence). The CDR3 has 15 residues. V was pared by 5 bases and J by 2 bases, with 6 bases of the junction left unmatched. The CDR3 region has the DNA TGTGCCAGCAGCCAGACAGGGTCGGGCAATCAGCCCCAGCATTTT. Amino acid sequence: CASSQTGSGNQPQHF. Full variable domain (missing parts from reference TRBV7-9 and TRBJ1-5): DTGVSQNPRHKITKRGQNVTFRCDPISEHNRLYWYRQTLGQGPEFLTYFQNEAQLEKSRLLSDRFSAERPKGSFSTLEIQRTEQGDSAMYLCASSQTGSGNQPQHFGDGTRLSIL.

V gene TRBV6-5 combines with J gene TRBJ1-2; 9 bases agree with TRBD1. Germline loops: CDR1 MNHEY, CDR2 SVGAGI. This CDR3 has 15 amino acids. Trimming at V came to 0 bases and at J to 8 bases, leaving 7 bases not matched to a gene. Here the CDR3 DNA reads TGTGCCAGCAGTTACTCGTCGACAGGGGGTGAAGGCTACACCTTC. Its translation is CASSYSSTGGEGYTF.

The chain joins TRBV7-2 to TRBJ1-1, with 9 nucleotides matching TRBD1. The germline gives CDR1 SGHTA, CDR2 FQGNSA. Unmatched junction bases numbered 9, after V lost 5 bases and J lost 5 bases. The CDR3 totals 15 residues. The chain's CDR3 is CASSLDRGRLTEAFF. CDR3 nucleotide sequence: TGTGCCAGCAGCCTAGACAGGGGGAGGTTGACTGAAGCTTTCTTT.

The chain is built from TRBV7-9 and TRBJ1-2; 8 positions match TRBD1. Germline CDR1 reads SEHNR; CDR2 reads FQNEAQ (reference sequence). This CDR3 spans 16 amino acids. V lost 3 bases to trimming and J lost 4 bases; unmatched junction nucleotides: 10. As DNA, the CDR3 is TGTGCCAGCAGCTTTCCAGGGGGCTACCGTCCCTATGGCTACACCTTC. Translation: CASSFPGGYRPYGYTF.

DNA for the CDR3: TGCGCCAGCAGCCCAGGGACAGTAGAAGGCTACACCTTC. Translated, it gives CASSPGTVEGYTF. This sequence joins TRBV5-1 and TRBJ1-2; 7 bases align to TRBD1. Trimming took 4 bases from V and 8 from J; bases not matched to a gene: 8. Germline CDR1 is SGHRS and CDR2 is YFSETQ. CDR3 length equals 13 residues. Based on the CDR3 plus reference TRBV5-1 and TRBJ1-2, the full variable domain is KAGVTQTPRYLIKTRGQQVTLSCSPISGHRSVSWYQQTPGQGLQFLFEYFSETQRNKGNFPGRFSGRQFSNSRSEMNVSTLELGDSALYLCASSPGTVEGYTFGSGTRLTVV.

This clone was recorded a few times. This chain uses TRBV5-1 with TRBJ1-4; maybe TRBD1 (5 bases). Germline values: CDR1 SGHRS, CDR2 YFSETQ. Trimming pared 0 bases from V and 7 bases from J, leaving 19 bases between. This CDR3 spans 17 amino acids. The DNA of the CDR3 is TGCGCCAGCAGCTTGGCGACCTTACAGGAACACAGTGAAAAACTGTTTTTT. Residues: CASSLATLQEHSEKLFF.

The V call is TRBV5-1, the J call TRBJ1-2; 7 bases map to TRBD1. V lost 4 bases, J lost 3 bases, and 9 bases stayed unmatched. Germline V gene data show CDR1 as SGHRS and CDR2 as YFSETQ. CDR3 length: 15 residues. This chain's CDR3 is CASSPFGTDHYGYTF. CDR3 in DNA: TGCGCCAGCAGCCCCTTTGGGACAGATCACTATGGCTACACCTTC.

CDR3 sequence: CASSQGGAYGYTF. CDR3 DNA sequence: TGTGCCAGCAGCCAAGGGGGCGCTTATGGCTACACCTTC. The genes are TRBV3-1 (or the pseudogene TRBV3-2) and TRBJ1-2; D might be TRBD1 (5 bases). Trimming cost V 1 base and J 5 bases, with 8 bases left between them. In germline, CDR1 is LGHDT, CDR2 YNNKEL (reference sequence). The CDR3 has 13 residues.

This clone was picked up one time. The chain uses TRBV30 and TRBJ2-3, with 10 bases that match TRBD2. V was clipped by 0 bases and J by 4 bases; unmatched bases: 4. The CDR3 contains 15 residues. In germline, CDR1 is GTSNPN, CDR2 SVGIG (reference sequence). CDR3 nucleotide sequence: TGTGCCTGGAGTGTTAAGCGGGGGGGAGCAGATACGCAGTATTTT. It encodes CAWSVKRGGADTQYF. Using reference TRBV30 and TRBJ2-3 for the parts outside the CDR3, the full variable domain is SQTIHQWPATLVQPVGSPLSLECTVEGTSNPNLYWYRQAAGRGLQLLFYSVGIGQISSEVPQNLSASRPQDRQFILSSKKLLLSDSGFYLCAWSVKRGGADTQYFGPGTRLTVL.

The chain recombines TRBV2 with TRBJ2-5; D gene unclear. Germline values: CDR1 SNHLY, CDR2 FYNNEI. Trimming left V 1 base short and J 4 bases short, with 7 bases between. This CDR3 has 13 residues. The CDR3 DNA follows: TGTGCCAGCAGTGAAGGACCTAGAGAGACCCAGTACTTC. It codes for CASSEGPRETQYF.

The V gene is TRBV7-9, the J gene TRBJ2-2; TRBD1 aligns across 7 bases. CDR3 length: 16 amino acids. Germline V lookup: CDR1 SEHNR, CDR2 FQNEAQ (reference sequence). V trimming: 5 bases; J trimming: 2 bases; junction bases outside the gene matches: 8. CDR3 coding DNA: TGTGCCAGCAGCCCGTTTAGGGGGCCCAACACCGGGGAGCTGTTTTTT. As protein: CASSPFRGPNTGELFF.

In its sample, this clone was seen once. The V call is TRBV7-9, the J call TRBJ2-7, with 9 bases identical to TRBD1. This CDR3 spans 14 amino acids. V lost 4 bases and J lost 2; bases outside the gene matches: 3. Germline V gene lookup returns CDR1 SEHNR and CDR2 FQNEAQ (reference sequence). CDR3 nucleotides: TGTGCCAGCAGCTCCGGGACAGGGCCCTACGAGCAGTACTTC. Translating it yields CASSSGTGPYEQYF.

The chain uses TRBV2 and TRBJ2-7; no clear D. The germline CDR1 and CDR2 sequences are SNHLY and FYNNEI. The CDR3 has 14 residues. Trimming took 6 bases from V and 7 from J, leaving 19 bases between them. CDR3 sequence: CASRFSPLPGEQYF. CDR3 nucleotide sequence: TGTGCCAGCAGGTTCTCACCCCTCCCCGGGGAGCAGTACTTC. Based on the CDR3 plus reference TRBV2 and TRBJ2-7, the full variable domain is EPEVTQTPSHQVTQMGQEVILRCVPISNHLYFYWYRQILGQKVEFLVSFYNNEISEKSEIFDDQFSVERPDGSNFTLKIRSTKLEDSAMYFCASRFSPLPGEQYFGPGTRLTVT.

V usage is TRBV30 and J usage is TRBJ1-5; D unclear. The CDR3 is made up of 15 amino acids. Germline V CDR1 and CDR2: GTSNPN, SVGIG (reference sequence). Trimming left V 3 bases short and J 0 bases short, with 12 bases between. The chain's CDR3 is CAWSAPGNSNQPQHF. The CDR3 nucleotides are TGTGCCTGGAGCGCCCCCGGGAATAGCAATCAGCCCCAGCATTTT.

The chain joins TRBV7-9 to TRBJ1-6; D perhaps matches TRBD1 (6 bases). V was clipped by 3 bases and J by 6 bases, with 15 bases between them. This CDR3 has 16 amino acids. CDR1 is SEHNR, CDR2 FQNEAQ, per germline (reference sequence). The CDR3 DNA reads as TGTGCCAGCAGCTTTAGCAGGGGAATTGGTAATTCACCCCTCCACTTT. Residues: CASSFSRGIGNSPLHF.

V usage is TRBV5-1 and J usage is TRBJ1-4; D uncertain. Germline V CDR1 and CDR2: SGHRS, YFSETQ. The V end lost 5 bases, the J end lost 5 bases, and 7 bases lay between the germline ends. The CDR3 covers 12 residues. CDR3 residues: CASRAENEKLFF. The CDR3 nucleotides are TGCGCCAGCAGGGCGGAGAATGAAAAACTGTTTTTT.